The clone carrying this T cell receptor (beta chain) occurred once. The CDR3 is 15 residues long. Germline V lookup: CDR1 SGHKS, CDR2 YYEKEE (reference sequence). After removal of 4 bases from V and 6 bases from J, the junction contained 9 bases not matched to a gene. This sample is part of a study of T cell changes during pregnancy in multiple sclerosis. Generated by immunoSEQ multiplex PCR, the TCRdb table keeps only in-frame clones and is missing some. The sample contains 81,000 or so clones, roughly nine tenths of which appear only once. The chain combines TRBV5-5 with TRBJ2-1, with 8 nucleotides matching TRBD2. The TCR sequence derives from a female donor in good health, serving as a control in a pregnancy study. Some clones in this sample may be carry-over from other donors' samples. The sample consisted of PBMCs, taken in the first trimester of pregnancy. CDR3 loop: CASSATSEGSNEQFF. The CDR3 DNA sequence: TGTGCCAGCAGCGCGACTAGCGAAGGGAGCAATGAGCAGTTCTTC.